Sequencing of this TCR beta chain was carried out in a study of shared T cell receptors in the human thymus. The repertoire was sequenced with immunoSEQ multiplex PCR; TCRdb's copy has only in-frame clones and lacks some. The data hold hundreds of thousands of clones, with 70% to 90% observed a single time. The V gene's germline CDR1 is MGHRA and CDR2 YSYEKL. V gave up 0 bases and J gave up 8 bases; unmatched junction bases: 8. The CDR3 spans 15 residues. This same sample was also taken into another study, of human thymus T cells. From that study: From resections taken during corrective heart surgery, the thymus tissue was obtained. Thymic repertoires from unrelated individuals overlapped highly, related research reported.

The receptor was isolated from a girl under two years old with a congenital heart defect. The chain couples TRBV4-1 to TRBJ1-2; 8 bases match TRBD1. Sequences were obtained from thymocytes. This chain's CDR3 is CASSQDGTGRSGYTF. CDR3 DNA: TGCGCCAGCAGCCAAGATGGGACAGGACGCTCAGGCTACACCTTC.